This entry lists 25 T cell receptor beta chains sequenced from one sample in a study of blood T cell repertoires in COVID-19. The assay was immunoSEQ multiplex PCR, and TCRdb's table has in-frame clones only and misses some. The sample holds about 300,000 clones; over 75% are singletons and the top ten take roughly 15%. Sequenced material: peripheral blood. These receptors were taken from a human donor in a cohort sampled during active COVID-19.

The chain joins TRBV11-2 to TRBJ2-1, with 7 bases matching TRBD2. J was trimmed by 4 bases and V by 1 base; bases with no gene match: 4. CDR1 SGHAT and CDR2 FQNNGV come from the germline V gene. There are 15 residues in the CDR3. CDR3 protein: CASSLADSGYNEQFF. The CDR3 DNA sequence: TGTGCCAGCAGCTTAGCCGATAGCGGGTACAATGAGCAGTTCTTC.

V is TRBV10-3 and J is TRBJ2-3; a weak D match, TRBD1 (6 bases). Per germline, CDR1 ENHRY and CDR2 SYGVKD. This CDR3 comprises 15 residues. V lost 8 bases and J lost 3, with 18 bases in between. CDR3: CAIGKGQGGTDTQYF. The CDR3 DNA sequence: TGTGCCATCGGGAAAGGACAAGGGGGTACAGATACGCAGTATTTT.

V and J are TRBV28 and TRBJ1-6, with D possibly being TRBD1 (6 bases). The CDR3 contains 14 residues. Germline V CDR1 and CDR2: MDHEN, SYDVKM. V lost 5 bases, J lost 10 bases, and 15 bases lay in between. The CDR3 DNA sequence: TGTGCCAGCAGTGATAGGTTCACAGGGTCACCCCTCCACTTT. Translation gives CASSDRFTGSPLHF.

The chain links TRBV5-1 to TRBJ1-4, with a weak D call TRBD1 (6 bases). Trimming removed 5 bases from V and 3 bases from J, with 20 bases in between. This CDR3 is built from 17 residues. Germline CDR1 reads SGHRS; CDR2 reads YFSETQ. In DNA, the CDR3 is TGCGCCAGCAGACGAGCGGAGCCAGGGGCTTCTAATGAAAAACTGTTTTTT. Its protein product is CASRRAEPGASNEKLFF.

The V and J genes are TRBV7-8 and TRBJ2-7, with 11 bases lining up with TRBD2. Germline CDR1 is SGHVS and CDR2 is FQNEAQ. Trimming at V came to 2 bases and at J to 0 bases, leaving 6 bases not matched to a gene. The CDR3 sequence is 17 residues long. The DNA of the CDR3 is TGTGCCAGCAGCTTAACTGCGGGACTAGCGGACTCCTACGAGCAGTACTTC. Encoded protein: CASSLTAGLADSYEQYF.

This chain connects TRBV7-8 to TRBJ2-1; TRBD2 agrees at 8 bases. CDR3 size: 15 residues. The germline CDR1 and CDR2 sequences are SGHVS and FQNEAQ. V lost 5 bases, J lost 4 bases, and 7 bases stayed unmatched. The CDR3 nucleotides read TGTGCCAGCAGCAGAAGCGGGAGCCCATACAATGAGCAGTTCTTC. It encodes CASSRSGSPYNEQFF.

The chain carries TRBV27 and TRBJ1-1; 10 bases match TRBD1. The V gene end was trimmed by 3 bases and the J gene end by 5 bases; junction bases not matched to a gene: 3. Germline CDR1 is MNHEY and CDR2 is SMNVEV (reference sequence). The CDR3 extends over 14 amino acids. CDR3 nucleotides: TGTGCCAGCAGTTTCCGGGGACAGGGGACTGAAGCTTTCTTT. Translated: CASSFRGQGTEAFF.

V is TRBV4-3 and J is TRBJ2-1; TRBD2 agrees at 8 bases. The ends lost 1 base at V and 4 bases at J; junction bases unmatched: 6. CDR1 is LGHNA, CDR2 YSLEER, per germline. The CDR3 extends over 16 amino acids. CDR3 nucleotides: TGCGCCAGCAGCCAAGGGTTAGCGGGGATATACAATGAGCAGTTCTTC. Protein product: CASSQGLAGIYNEQFF.

This chain joins TRBV5-5 and TRBJ2-7; perhaps TRBD2 as D (7 bases). The germline CDR1 and CDR2 sequences are SGHKS and YYEKEE (reference sequence). The CDR3 is 16 residues long. Trimming stripped 5 bases from V and 5 bases from J, with 23 bases between. CDR3 DNA: TGTGCCAGCAGTAGGGGGGGCTTGGGAGTTGGGCACGAGCAGTACTTC. Translated, it gives CASSRGGLGVGHEQYF. Full variable domain (outside the CDR3, taken from reference TRBV5-5 and TRBJ2-7): DAGVTQSPTHLIKTRGQQVTLRCSPISGHKSVSWYQQVLGQGPQFIFQYYEKEERGRGNFPDRFSARQFPNYSSELNVNALLLGDSALYLCASSRGGLGVGHEQYFGPGTRLTVT.

This chain connects TRBV6-6 to TRBJ2-5; TRBD2 is a possible D gene (7 bases). This CDR3 region has 13 residues. Germline CDR1 and CDR2: MNHNY and SVGAGI (reference sequence). Trimming shortened V by 6 bases and J by 9 bases, and 17 bases separated the two germline ends. The CDR3 loop reads CASRPPGEGPQYF. CDR3 nucleotides: TGTGCCAGCAGACCCCCAGGGGAGGGACCCCAGTACTTC.

J is TRBJ2-2 and V is TRBV19; no definite D call. This CDR3 contains 14 residues. Trimming left V 4 bases short and J 1 base short, with 7 bases between. Germline CDR1 and CDR2: LNHDA and SQIVND (reference sequence). The DNA of the CDR3 is TGTGCCAGTAGTAGGGCAGGGAACACCGGGGAGCTGTTTTTT. It translates to CASSRAGNTGELFF.

The rearrangement joins TRBV24-1 to TRBJ2-1, with 9 bases matching TRBD2. Germline V gives CDR1 KGHDR, CDR2 SFDVKD. Trimming took 6 bases from V and 5 from J; bases not matched to a gene: 7. The CDR3 loop spans 15 amino acids. CDR3 DNA: TGTGCCACCAGTTCAGCGGGAGGTACGGACAATGAGCAGTTCTTC. It is translated as CATSSAGGTDNEQFF.

The chain recombines TRBV19 with TRBJ1-4, with 7 positions matching TRBD1. Trimming at V came to 2 bases and at J to 3 bases, leaving 0 bases not matched to a gene. The CDR3 runs to 14 residues. The germline CDR1 and CDR2 sequences are LNHDA and SQIVND (reference sequence). CDR3 sequence: CASSIQGANEKLFF. Here the CDR3 DNA reads TGTGCCAGTAGTATACAGGGGGCTAATGAAAAACTGTTTTTT.

This clone was observed once. V and J are TRBV10-3 and TRBJ2-7, with 7 positions matching TRBD1. Germline V CDR1 and CDR2: ENHRY, SYGVKD. CDR3 length equals 13 residues. V lost 8 bases, J lost 0 bases, and 4 bases stayed unmatched. The CDR3 spells CAISTGSSYEQYF. CDR3 nucleotide sequence: TGTGCCATCTCGACAGGGTCCTCCTACGAGCAGTACTTC.

The rearrangement uses TRBV4-1 and TRBJ2-5, with TRBD2 matching 9 bases. The CDR3 contains 15 residues. Germline V CDR1 and CDR2: MGHRA, YSYEKL. V was clipped by 3 bases and J by 2 bases; unmatched bases: 4. CDR3 bases: TGCGCCAGCAGCCATCCGGGACTAGCACAAGAGACCCAGTACTTC. This sequence encodes CASSHPGLAQETQYF.

This clone was picked up one time. The chain uses TRBV7-2 and TRBJ2-1; 8 bases match TRBD2. The CDR3 has 14 residues. Germline V gene data show CDR1 as SGHTA and CDR2 as FQGNSA. Trimming took 3 bases from V and 7 from J; bases not matched to a gene: 5. For the CDR3, the DNA is TGTGCCAGCAGCTTCAGCGGGAGTATTAATGAGCAGTTCTTC. Translation: CASSFSGSINEQFF.

V and J are TRBV9 and TRBJ2-7; 7 bases map to TRBD2. V trimming: 3 bases; J trimming: 6 bases; junction bases outside the gene matches: 24. Germline CDR1 SGDLS, CDR2 YYNGEE. The CDR3 loop spans 19 amino acids. The CDR3 spells CASSEKAREGLRREPEQYF. The CDR3 nucleotides read TGTGCCAGCAGCGAAAAGGCCCGTGAAGGTCTCAGGCGGGAGCCCGAGCAGTACTTC.

The chain has TRBV4-1 and TRBJ1-1, with D possibly matching TRBD1 (5 bases). The germline V and J ends were trimmed by 0 bases and 7 bases, with 15 bases remaining between them. Germline V gene data show CDR1 as MGHRA and CDR2 as YSYEKL. The length of the CDR3 is 15 residues. The CDR3 region has the DNA TGCGCCAGCAGCCAAGATCTTAGAGGAGGGGATGAAGCTTTCTTT. Protein sequence: CASSQDLRGGDEAFF.

The chain carries TRBV5-5 and TRBJ1-4, with D possibly matching TRBD1 (5 bases). The germline CDR1 and CDR2 sequences are SGHKS and YYEKEE (reference sequence). V was pared by 4 bases and J by 8 bases, with 15 bases between. This CDR3 comprises 14 residues. The DNA for the CDR3 is TGTGCCAGCAGCCTCCCAAGGGGTGGGGAAAAACTGTTTTTT. Protein product: CASSLPRGGEKLFF.

The chain combines TRBV27 with TRBJ2-3; D is ambiguous. Germline CDR1 reads MNHEY; CDR2 reads SMNVEV (reference sequence). V lost 8 bases, J lost 0 bases, and 12 bases lay in between. This CDR3 contains 14 residues. The CDR3 loop reads CASCRWLSTDTQYF. CDR3 DNA: TGTGCCAGCTGTCGCTGGCTTAGCACAGATACGCAGTATTTT.

The rearrangement joins TRBV7-6 to TRBJ1-1; TRBD1 aligns across 7 bases. The germline gives CDR1 SGHVS, CDR2 FNYEAQ. This CDR3 spans 15 amino acids. The trim removed 4 bases at V and 0 bases at J, leaving 5 bases unmatched. CDR3 bases: TGTGCCAGCAGCTCTCAGGGGGAATTGAACACTGAAGCTTTCTTT. This gives the protein CASSSQGELNTEAFF.

The V and J genes are TRBV30 and TRBJ2-7; 11 nucleotides match TRBD1. Trimming took 2 bases from V and 5 from J; bases not matched to a gene: 2. Per germline, CDR1 GTSNPN and CDR2 SVGIG (reference sequence). CDR3 length equals 13 residues. The CDR3 DNA follows: TGTGCCTGGAGTCCGGGACAGGGGGACGAGCAGTACTTC. Amino acids: CAWSPGQGDEQYF.

The chain has TRBV11-3 and TRBJ2-3; TRBD2 agrees at 7 bases. V was clipped by 3 bases and J by 1 base; unmatched bases: 4. The CDR3 sequence is 15 residues long. The V gene's germline CDR1 is SGHNT and CDR2 YENEEA. The CDR3 here is CASSFRAGGTDTQYF. The CDR3 DNA reads TGTGCCAGCAGCTTTAGGGCGGGAGGCACAGATACGCAGTATTTT.

A few counts support this clone. The V call is TRBV6-5, the J call TRBJ1-6, with D perhaps matching TRBD1 (5 bases). V was trimmed by 5 bases and J by 15 bases, leaving 17 bases between them. From germline, CDR1 is MNHEY and CDR2 SVGAGI. This CDR3 spans 13 amino acids. The CDR3 sequence: CASSLTRGGGLHF. CDR3 nucleotides: TGTGCCAGCAGTCTAACGCGGGGGGGAGGCCTCCACTTT.

The chain couples TRBV28 to TRBJ2-3; D is unclear. Trimming removed 7 bases at V and 2 bases at J, with 13 bases between. From germline, CDR1 is MDHEN and CDR2 SYDVKM. This CDR3 is built from 14 residues. The CDR3 sequence: CASKESWPTDTQYF. The DNA of the CDR3 is TGTGCCAGCAAGGAGTCGTGGCCCACAGATACGCAGTATTTT.